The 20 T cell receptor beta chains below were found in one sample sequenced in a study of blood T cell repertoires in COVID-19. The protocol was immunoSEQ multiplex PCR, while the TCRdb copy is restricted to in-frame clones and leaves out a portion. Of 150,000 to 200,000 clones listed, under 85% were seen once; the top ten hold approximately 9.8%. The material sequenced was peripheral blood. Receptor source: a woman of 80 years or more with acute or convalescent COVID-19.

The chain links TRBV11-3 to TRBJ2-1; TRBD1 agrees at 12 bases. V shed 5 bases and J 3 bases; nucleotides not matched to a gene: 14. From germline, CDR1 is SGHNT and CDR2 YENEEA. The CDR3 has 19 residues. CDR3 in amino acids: CASSPRGGQGAGGYNEQFF. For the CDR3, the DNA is TGTGCCAGCAGCCCCCGAGGGGGACAGGGGGCCGGTGGCTACAATGAGCAGTTCTTC. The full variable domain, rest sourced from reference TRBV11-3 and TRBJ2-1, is EAGVVQSPRYKIIEKKQPVAFWCNPISGHNTLYWYLQNLGQGPELLIRYENEEAVDDSQLPKDRFSAERLKGVDSTLKIQPAELGDSAVYLCASSPRGGQGAGGYNEQFFGPGTRLTVL.

As DNA, the CDR3 is TGTGCCACCAGCAAAAGACAGGGATCGACCTACGAGCAGTACTTC. Its translation: CATSKRQGSTYEQYF. This rearrangement joins TRBV24-1 to TRBJ2-7; the match to TRBD1 covers 7 bases. J gave up 2 bases and V 7 bases, and 10 bases lay outside the gene matches. From germline, CDR1 is KGHDR and CDR2 SFDVKD. The CDR3 length is 15 residues.

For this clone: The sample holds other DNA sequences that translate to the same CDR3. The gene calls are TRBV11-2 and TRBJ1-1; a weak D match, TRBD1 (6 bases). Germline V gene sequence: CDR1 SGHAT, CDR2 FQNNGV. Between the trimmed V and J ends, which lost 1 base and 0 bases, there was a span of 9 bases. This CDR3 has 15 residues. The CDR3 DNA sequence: TGTGCCAGCAGCTTAGTTGGGGGCCTGAACACTGAAGCTTTCTTT. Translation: CASSLVGGLNTEAFF.

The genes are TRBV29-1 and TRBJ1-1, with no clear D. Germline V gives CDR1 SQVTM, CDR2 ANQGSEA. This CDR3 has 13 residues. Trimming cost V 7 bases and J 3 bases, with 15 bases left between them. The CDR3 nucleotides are TGCAGCGCCACCGAACTTATCGACACTGAAGCTTTCTTT. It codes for CSATELIDTEAFF.

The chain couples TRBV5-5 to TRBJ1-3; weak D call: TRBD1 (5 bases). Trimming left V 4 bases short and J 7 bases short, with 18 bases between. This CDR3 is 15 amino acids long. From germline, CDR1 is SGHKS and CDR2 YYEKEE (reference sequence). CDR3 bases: TGTGCCAGCAGCCTTGAGGGACTTCGGGGGAACACCATATATTTT. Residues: CASSLEGLRGNTIYF.

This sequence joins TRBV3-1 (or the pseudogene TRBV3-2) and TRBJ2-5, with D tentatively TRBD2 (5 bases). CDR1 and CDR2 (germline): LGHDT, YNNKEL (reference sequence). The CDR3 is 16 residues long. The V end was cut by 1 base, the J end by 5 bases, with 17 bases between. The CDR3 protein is CASSQGWRFNEETQYF. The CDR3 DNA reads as TGTGCCAGCAGCCAAGGGTGGAGGTTCAACGAGGAGACCCAGTACTTC.

CDR3 protein: CASQSGTGGNGYTF. CDR3 in DNA: TGCGCCAGCCAAAGCGGGACAGGGGGCAATGGCTACACCTTC. The chain recombines TRBV5-1 with TRBJ1-2; 12 bases match TRBD1. Germline V CDR1 and CDR2: SGHRS, YFSETQ. V lost 7 bases to trimming and J lost 6 bases; unmatched junction nucleotides: 7. CDR3 length: 14 amino acids.

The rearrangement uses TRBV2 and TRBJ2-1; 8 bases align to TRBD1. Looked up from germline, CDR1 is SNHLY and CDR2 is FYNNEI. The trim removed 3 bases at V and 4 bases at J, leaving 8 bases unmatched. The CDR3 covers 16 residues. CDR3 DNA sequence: TGTGCCAGCAGTGACCCACTCCGGGACAGGTACAATGAGCAGTTCTTC. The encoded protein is CASSDPLRDRYNEQFF.

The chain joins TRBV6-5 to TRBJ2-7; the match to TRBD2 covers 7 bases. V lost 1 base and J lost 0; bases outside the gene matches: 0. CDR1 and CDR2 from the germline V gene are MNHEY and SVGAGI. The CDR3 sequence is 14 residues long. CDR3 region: CASSYWEGSYEQYF. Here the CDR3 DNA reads TGTGCCAGCAGTTACTGGGAGGGCTCCTACGAGCAGTACTTC.

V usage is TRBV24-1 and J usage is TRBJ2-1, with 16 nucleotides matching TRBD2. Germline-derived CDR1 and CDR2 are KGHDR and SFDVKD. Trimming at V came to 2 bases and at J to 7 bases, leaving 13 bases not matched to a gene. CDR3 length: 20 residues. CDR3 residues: CATSDSGLAGGTPRVNEQFF. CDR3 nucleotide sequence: TGTGCCACCAGTGATTCGGGACTAGCGGGGGGGACTCCAAGGGTAAATGAGCAGTTCTTC.

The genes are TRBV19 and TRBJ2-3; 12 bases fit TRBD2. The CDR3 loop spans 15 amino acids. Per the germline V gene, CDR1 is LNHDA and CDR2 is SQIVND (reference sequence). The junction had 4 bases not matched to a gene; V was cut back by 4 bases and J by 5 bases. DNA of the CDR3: TGTGCCAGTAGTACGACTAGCGGGAGAGGAGATACGCAGTATTTT. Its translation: CASSTTSGRGDTQYF. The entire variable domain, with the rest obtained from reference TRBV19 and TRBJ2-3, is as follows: DGGITQSPKYLFRKEGQNVTLSCEQNLNHDAMYWYRQDPGQGLRLIYYSQIVNDFQKGDIAEGYSVSREKKESFPLTVTSAQKNPTAFYLCASSTTSGRGDTQYFGPGTRLTVL.

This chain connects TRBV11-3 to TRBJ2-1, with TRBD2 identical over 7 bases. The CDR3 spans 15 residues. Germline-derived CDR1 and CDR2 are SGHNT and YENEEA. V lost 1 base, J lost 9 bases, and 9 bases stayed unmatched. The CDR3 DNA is TGTGCCAGCAGCTTAGCTGGCGGGAGAGGCGGTGAGCAGTTCTTC. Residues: CASSLAGGRGGEQFF.

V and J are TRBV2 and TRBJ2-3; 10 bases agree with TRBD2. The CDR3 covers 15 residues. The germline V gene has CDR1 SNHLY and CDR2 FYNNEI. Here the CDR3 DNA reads TGTGGAAGCAGTCAGCGGGGGGGCCAAACAGATACGCAGTATTTT. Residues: CGSSQRGGQTDTQYF.

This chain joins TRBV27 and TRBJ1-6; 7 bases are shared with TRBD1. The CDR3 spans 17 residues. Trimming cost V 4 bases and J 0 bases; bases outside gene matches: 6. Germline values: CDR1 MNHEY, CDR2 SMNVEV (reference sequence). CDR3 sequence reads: CASSSRGMSSYNSPLHF. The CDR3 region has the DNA TGTGCCAGCAGTTCCAGGGGGATGAGCTCCTATAATTCACCCCTCCACTTT.

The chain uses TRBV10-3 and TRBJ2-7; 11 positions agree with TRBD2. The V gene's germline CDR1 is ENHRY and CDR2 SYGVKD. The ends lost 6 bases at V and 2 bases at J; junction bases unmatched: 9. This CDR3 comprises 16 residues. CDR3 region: CAISSSGRRYTYEQYF. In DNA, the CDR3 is TGTGCCATCAGCTCTAGCGGGAGGCGGTATACCTACGAGCAGTACTTC.

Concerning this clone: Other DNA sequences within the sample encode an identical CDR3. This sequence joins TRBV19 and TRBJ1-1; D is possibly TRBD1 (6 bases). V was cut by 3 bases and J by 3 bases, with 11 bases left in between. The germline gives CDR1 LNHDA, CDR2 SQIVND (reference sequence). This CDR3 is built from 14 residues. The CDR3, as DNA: TGTGCCAGTAGTATCCAAGGGGGGGACACTGAAGCTTTCTTT. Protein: CASSIQGGDTEAFF.

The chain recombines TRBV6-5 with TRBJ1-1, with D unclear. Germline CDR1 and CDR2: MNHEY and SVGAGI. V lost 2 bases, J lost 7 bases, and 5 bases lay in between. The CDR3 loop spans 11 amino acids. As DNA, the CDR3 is TGTGCCAGCAGTTACGGGCGTGAAGCTTTCTTT. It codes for CASSYGREAFF.

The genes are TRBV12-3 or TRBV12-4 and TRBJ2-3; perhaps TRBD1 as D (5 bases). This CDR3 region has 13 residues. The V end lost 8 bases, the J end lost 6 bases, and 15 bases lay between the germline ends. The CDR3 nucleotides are TGTGCCAGCGGCCAGGGTGCCGGGGATACGCAGTATTTT. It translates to CASGQGAGDTQYF.

CDR3 DNA sequence: TGTGCCAGCAGCCCAAGGACAGGGGGGGCTTCACCCCTCCACTTT. Protein: CASSPRTGGASPLHF. V gene TRBV7-2 combines with J gene TRBJ1-6; 10 nucleotides align to TRBD1. V was pared by 5 bases and J by 9 bases, with 7 bases of the junction left unmatched. Looked up from germline, CDR1 is SGHTA and CDR2 is FQGNSA. This CDR3 has 15 amino acids.

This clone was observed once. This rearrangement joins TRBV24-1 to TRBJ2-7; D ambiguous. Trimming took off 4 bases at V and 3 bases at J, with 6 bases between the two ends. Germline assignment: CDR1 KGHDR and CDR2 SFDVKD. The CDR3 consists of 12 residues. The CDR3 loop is CATSDPNYEQYF. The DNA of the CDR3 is TGTGCCACCAGTGACCCTAACTACGAGCAGTACTTC.